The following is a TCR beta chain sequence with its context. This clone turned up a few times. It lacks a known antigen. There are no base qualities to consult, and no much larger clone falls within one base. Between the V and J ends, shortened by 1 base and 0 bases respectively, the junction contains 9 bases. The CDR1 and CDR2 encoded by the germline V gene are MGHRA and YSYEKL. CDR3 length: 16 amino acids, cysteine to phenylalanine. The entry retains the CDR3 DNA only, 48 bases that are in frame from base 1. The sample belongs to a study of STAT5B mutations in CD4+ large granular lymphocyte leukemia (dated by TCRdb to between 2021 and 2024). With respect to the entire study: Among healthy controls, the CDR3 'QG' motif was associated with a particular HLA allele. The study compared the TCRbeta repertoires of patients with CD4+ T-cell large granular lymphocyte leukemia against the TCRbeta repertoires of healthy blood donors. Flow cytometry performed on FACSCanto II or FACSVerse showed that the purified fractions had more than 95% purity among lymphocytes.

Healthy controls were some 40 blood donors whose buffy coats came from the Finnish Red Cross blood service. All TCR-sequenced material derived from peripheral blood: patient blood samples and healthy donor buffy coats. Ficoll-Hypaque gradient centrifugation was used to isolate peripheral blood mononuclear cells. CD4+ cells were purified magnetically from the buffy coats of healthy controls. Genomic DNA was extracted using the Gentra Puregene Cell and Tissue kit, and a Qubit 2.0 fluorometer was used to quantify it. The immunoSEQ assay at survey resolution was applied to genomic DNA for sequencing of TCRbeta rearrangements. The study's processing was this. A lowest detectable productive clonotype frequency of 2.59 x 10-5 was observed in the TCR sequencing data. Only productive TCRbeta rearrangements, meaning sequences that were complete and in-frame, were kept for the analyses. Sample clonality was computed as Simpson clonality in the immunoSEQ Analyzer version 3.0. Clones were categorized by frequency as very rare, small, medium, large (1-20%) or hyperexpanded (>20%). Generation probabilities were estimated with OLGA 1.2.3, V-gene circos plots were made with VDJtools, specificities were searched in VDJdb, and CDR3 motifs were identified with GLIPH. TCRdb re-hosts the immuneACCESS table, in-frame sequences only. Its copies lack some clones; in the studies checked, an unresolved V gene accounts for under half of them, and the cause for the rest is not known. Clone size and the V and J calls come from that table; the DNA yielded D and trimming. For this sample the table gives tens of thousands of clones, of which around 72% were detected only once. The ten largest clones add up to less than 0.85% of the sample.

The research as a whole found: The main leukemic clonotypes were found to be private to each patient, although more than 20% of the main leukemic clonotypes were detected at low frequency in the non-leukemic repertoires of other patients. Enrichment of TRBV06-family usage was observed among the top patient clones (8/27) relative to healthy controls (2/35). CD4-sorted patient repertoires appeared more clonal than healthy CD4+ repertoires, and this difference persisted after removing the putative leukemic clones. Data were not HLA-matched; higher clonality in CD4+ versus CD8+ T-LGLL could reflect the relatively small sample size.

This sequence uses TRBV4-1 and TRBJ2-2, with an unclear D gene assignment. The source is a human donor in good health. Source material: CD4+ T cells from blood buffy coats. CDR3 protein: CASSQAAVANTGELFF. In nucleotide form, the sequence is TGCGCCAGCAGCCAAGCGGCTGTCGCGAACACCGGGGAGCTGTTTTTT.